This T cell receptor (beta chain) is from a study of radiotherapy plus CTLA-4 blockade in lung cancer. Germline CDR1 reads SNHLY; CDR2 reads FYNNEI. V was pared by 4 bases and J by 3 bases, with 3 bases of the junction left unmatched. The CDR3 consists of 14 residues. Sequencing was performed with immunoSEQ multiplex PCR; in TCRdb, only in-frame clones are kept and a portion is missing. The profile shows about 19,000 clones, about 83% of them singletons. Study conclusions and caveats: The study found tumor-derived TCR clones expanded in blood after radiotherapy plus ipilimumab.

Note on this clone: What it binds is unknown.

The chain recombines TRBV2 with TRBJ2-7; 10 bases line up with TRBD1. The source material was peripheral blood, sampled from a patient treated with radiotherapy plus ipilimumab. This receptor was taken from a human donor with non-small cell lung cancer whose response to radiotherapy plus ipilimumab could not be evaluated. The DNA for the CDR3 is TGTGCCAGCAGTGTACGGACAGGGGGCTACGAGCAGTACTTC. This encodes CASSVRTGGYEQYF.